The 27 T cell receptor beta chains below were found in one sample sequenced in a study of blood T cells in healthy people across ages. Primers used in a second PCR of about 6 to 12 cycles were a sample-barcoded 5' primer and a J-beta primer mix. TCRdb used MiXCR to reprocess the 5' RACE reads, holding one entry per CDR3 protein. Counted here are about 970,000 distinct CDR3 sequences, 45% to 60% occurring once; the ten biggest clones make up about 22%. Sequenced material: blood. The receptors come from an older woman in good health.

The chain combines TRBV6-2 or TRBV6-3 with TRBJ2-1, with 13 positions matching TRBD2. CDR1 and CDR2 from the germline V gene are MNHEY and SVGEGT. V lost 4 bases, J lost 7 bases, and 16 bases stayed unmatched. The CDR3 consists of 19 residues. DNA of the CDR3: TGTGCCAGCAGTTTGCCCCACCAGGGACTAGCGGGAATAACAAATGAGCAGTTCTTC. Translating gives CASSLPHQGLAGITNEQFF.

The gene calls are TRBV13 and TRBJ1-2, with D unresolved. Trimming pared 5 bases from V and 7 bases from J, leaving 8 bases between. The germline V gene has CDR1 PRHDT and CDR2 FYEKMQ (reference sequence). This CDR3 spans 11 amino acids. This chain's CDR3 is CASSARGGYTF. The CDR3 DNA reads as TGTGCCAGCAGCGCCAGAGGTGGCTACACCTTC.

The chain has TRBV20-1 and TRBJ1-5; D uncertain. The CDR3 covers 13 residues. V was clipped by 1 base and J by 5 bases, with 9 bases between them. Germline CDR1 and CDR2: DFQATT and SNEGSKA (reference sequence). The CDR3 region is CSARGVPHQPQHF. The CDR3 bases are TGCAGTGCTAGAGGTGTACCCCATCAGCCCCAGCATTTT.

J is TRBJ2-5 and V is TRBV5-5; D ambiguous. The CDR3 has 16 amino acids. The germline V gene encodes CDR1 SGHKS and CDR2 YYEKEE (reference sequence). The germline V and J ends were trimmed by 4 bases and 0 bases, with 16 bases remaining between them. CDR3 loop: CASSPERFTDQETQYF. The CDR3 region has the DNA TGTGCCAGCAGCCCCGAGCGCTTCACGGACCAAGAGACCCAGTACTTC.

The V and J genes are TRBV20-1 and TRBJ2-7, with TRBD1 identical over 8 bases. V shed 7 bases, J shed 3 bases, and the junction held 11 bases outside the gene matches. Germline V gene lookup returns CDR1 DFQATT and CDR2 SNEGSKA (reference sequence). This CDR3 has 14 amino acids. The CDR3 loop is CSGGNQGAVYEQYF. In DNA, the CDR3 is TGCAGTGGGGGAAACCAGGGGGCAGTCTACGAGCAGTACTTC.

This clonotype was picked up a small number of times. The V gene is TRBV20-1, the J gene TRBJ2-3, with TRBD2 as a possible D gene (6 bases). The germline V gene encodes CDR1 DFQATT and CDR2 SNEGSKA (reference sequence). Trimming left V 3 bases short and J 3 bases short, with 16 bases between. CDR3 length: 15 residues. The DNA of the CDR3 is TGCAGTGCTAGGGCTGTCGGGAGAAAGACAGATACGCAGTATTTT. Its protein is CSARAVGRKTDTQYF.

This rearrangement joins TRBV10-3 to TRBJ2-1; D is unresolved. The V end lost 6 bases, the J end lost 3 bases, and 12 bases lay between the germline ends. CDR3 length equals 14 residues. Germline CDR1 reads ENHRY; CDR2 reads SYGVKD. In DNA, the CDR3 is TGTGCCATCAGCCCCTCCCTTCTCTACAATGAGCAGTTCTTC. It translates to CAISPSLLYNEQFF.

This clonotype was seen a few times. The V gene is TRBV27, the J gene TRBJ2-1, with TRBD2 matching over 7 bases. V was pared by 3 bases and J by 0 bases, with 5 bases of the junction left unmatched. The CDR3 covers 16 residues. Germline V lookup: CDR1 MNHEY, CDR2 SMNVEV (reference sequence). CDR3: CASSLPGGVSYNEQFF. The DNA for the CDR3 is TGTGCCAGCAGTTTGCCGGGGGGAGTCTCCTACAATGAGCAGTTCTTC.

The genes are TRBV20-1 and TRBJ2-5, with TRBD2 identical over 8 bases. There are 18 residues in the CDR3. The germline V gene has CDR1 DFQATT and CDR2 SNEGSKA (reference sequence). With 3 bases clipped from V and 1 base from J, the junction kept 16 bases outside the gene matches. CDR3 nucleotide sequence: TGCAGTGCTAGCCGTACTAGCGGAGGAGCCCCAACCCAAGAGACCCAGTACTTC. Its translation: CSASRTSGGAPTQETQYF.

The CDR3 region is CSARDFAGSRGYEQYF. CDR3 coding DNA: TGCAGTGCTAGAGATTTTGCAGGATCAAGGGGCTACGAGCAGTACTTC. The chain joins TRBV20-1 to TRBJ2-7; perhaps TRBD1 as D (5 bases). Trimming stripped 0 bases from V and 3 bases from J, with 18 bases between. This CDR3 region has 16 residues. The germline gives CDR1 DFQATT, CDR2 SNEGSKA (reference sequence).

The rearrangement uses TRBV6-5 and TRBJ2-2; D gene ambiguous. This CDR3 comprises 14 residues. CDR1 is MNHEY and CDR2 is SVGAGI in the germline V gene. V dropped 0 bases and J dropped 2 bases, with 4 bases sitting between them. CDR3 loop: CASSYSYNTGELFF. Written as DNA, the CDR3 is TGTGCCAGCAGTTACTCCTATAACACCGGGGAGCTGTTTTTT.

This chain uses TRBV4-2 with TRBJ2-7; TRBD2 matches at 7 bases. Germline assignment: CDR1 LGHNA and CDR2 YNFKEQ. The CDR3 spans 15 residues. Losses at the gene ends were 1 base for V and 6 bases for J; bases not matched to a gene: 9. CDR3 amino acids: CASSQAWTSSIEQYF. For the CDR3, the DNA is TGTGCCAGCAGCCAAGCTTGGACTAGTTCTATCGAGCAGTACTTC.

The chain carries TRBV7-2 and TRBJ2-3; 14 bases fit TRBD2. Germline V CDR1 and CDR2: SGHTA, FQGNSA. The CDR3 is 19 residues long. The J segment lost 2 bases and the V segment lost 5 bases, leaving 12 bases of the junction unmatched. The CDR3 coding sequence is TGTGCCAGCAGCCGCCCGGGACTAGCGGGAGTCACCTTCACAGATACGCAGTATTTT. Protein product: CASSRPGLAGVTFTDTQYF.

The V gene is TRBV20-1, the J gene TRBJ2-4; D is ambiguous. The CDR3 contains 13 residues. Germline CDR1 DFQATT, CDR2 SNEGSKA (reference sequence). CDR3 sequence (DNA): TGCAGCCGCCCAGGTGGAGCCAAAAACATTCAGTACTTC. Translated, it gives CSRPGGAKNIQYF.

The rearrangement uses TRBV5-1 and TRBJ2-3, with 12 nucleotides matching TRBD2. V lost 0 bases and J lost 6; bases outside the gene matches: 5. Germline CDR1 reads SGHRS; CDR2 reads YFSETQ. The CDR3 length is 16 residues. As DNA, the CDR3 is TGCGCCAGCAGCTTGGTTCTGACTAGCGGGAGTGATACGCAGTATTTT. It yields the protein CASSLVLTSGSDTQYF. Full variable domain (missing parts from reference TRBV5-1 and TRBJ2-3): KAGVTQTPRYLIKTRGQQVTLSCSPISGHRSVSWYQQTPGQGLQFLFEYFSETQRNKGNFPGRFSGRQFSNSRSEMNVSTLELGDSALYLCASSLVLTSGSDTQYFGPGTRLTVL.

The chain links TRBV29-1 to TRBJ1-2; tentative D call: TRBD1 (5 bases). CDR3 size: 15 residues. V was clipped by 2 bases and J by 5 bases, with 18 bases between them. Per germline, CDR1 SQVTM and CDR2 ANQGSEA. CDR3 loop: CSVELGGAAVYGYTF. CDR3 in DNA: TGCAGCGTTGAATTAGGCGGGGCCGCGGTATATGGCTACACCTTC.

DNA for the CDR3: TGTGCCAGCAGCCCCGGACAGGGAGCCGAGCAGTACTTC. It is translated as CASSPGQGAEQYF. This rearrangement joins TRBV7-8 to TRBJ2-7; TRBD1 aligns across 8 bases. This CDR3 is 13 amino acids long. Germline CDR1 is SGHVS and CDR2 is FQNEAQ. V was clipped by 5 bases and J by 6 bases; unmatched bases: 6.

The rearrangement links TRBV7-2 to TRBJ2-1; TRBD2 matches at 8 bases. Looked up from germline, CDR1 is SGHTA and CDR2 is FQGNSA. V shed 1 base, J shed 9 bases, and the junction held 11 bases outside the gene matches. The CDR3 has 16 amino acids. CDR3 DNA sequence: TGTGCCAGCAGCTTAGGCCAAAGCGGGAGTGGCTTTGAGCAGTTCTTC. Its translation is CASSLGQSGSGFEQFF.

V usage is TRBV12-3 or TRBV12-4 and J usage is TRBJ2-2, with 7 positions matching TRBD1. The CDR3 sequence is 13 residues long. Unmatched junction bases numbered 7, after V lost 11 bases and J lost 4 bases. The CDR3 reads CAGRRDSTGELFF. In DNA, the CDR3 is TGTGCCGGACGCCGGGACAGCACCGGGGAGCTGTTTTTT.

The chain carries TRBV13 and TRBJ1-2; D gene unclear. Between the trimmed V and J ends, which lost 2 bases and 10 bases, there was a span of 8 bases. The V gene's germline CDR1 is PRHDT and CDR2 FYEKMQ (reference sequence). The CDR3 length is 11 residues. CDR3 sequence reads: CASSLMGNYTF. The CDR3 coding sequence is TGTGCCAGCAGCTTAATGGGGAACTACACCTTC. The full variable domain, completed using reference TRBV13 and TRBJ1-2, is AAGVIQSPRHLIKEKRETATLKCYPIPRHDTVYWYQQGPGQDPQFLISFYEKMQSDKGSIPDRFSAQQFSDYHSELNMSSLELGDSALYFCASSLMGNYTFGSGTRLTVV.

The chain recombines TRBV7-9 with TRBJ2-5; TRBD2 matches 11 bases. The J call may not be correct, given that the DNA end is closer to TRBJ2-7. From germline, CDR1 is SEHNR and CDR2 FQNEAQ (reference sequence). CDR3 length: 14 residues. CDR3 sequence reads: CASSSTSGNHEQYF. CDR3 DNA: TGTGCCAGCAGCTCGACTAGCGGGAATCACGAGCAGTACTTC.

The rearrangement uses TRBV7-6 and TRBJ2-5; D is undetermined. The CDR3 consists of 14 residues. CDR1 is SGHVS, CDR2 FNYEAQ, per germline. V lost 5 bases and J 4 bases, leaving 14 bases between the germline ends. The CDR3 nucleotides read TGTGCCAGCAGCGTTAGGCATCAGTCAGAGACCCAGTACTTC. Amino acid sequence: CASSVRHQSETQYF.

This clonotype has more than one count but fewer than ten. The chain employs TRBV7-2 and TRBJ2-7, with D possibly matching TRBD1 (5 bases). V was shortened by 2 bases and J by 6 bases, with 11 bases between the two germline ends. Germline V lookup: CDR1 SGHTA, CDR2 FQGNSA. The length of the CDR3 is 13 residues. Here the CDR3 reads CASSLTGGREQYF. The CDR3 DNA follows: TGTGCCAGCAGCTTAACAGGTGGACGCGAGCAGTACTTC.

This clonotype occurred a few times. The CDR3 spells CASSRLGRPRGEGYGYTF. The CDR3 nucleotides are TGCGCCAGCAGCAGACTCGGGCGTCCTAGGGGCGAGGGCTATGGCTACACCTTC. This sequence joins TRBV5-1 and TRBJ1-2; possibly TRBD1 for D (5 bases). Germline loops: CDR1 SGHRS, CDR2 YFSETQ. The length of the CDR3 is 18 residues. V was pared by 4 bases and J by 4 bases, with 26 bases between.

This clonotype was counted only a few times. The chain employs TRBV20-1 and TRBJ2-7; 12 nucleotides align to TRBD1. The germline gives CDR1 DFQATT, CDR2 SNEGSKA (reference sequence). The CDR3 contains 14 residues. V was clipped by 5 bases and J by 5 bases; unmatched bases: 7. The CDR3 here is CSASGTGGYNEQYF. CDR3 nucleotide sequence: TGCAGTGCTTCCGGGACAGGGGGCTATAACGAGCAGTACTTC.

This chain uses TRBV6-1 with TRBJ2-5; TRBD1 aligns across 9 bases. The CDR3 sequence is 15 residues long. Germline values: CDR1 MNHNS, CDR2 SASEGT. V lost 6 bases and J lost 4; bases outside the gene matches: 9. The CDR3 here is CASSPDRGGGETQYF. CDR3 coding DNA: TGTGCCAGCAGCCCGGACAGGGGAGGAGGAGAGACCCAGTACTTC.

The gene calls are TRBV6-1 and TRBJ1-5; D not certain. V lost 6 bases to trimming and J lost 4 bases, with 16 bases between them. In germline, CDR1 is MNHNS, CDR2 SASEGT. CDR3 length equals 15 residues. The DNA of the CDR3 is TGTGCCAGCAGCAAGACGGGGTTTGTTAATCAGCCCCAGCATTTT. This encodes CASSKTGFVNQPQHF.